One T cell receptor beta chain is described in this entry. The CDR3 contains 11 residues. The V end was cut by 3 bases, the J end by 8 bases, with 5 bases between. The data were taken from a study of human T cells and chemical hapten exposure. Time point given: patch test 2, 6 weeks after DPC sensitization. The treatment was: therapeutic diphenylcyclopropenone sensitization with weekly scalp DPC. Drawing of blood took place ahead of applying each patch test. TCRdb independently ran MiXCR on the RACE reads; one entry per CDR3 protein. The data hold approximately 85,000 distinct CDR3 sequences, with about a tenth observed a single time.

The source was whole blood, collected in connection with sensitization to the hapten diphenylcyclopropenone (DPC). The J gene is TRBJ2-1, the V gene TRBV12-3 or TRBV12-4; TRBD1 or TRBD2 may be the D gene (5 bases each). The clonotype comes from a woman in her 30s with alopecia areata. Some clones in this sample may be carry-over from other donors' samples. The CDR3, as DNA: TGTGCCAGCAGTTTGGGGGATGAGCAGTTCTTC. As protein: CASSLGDEQFF.